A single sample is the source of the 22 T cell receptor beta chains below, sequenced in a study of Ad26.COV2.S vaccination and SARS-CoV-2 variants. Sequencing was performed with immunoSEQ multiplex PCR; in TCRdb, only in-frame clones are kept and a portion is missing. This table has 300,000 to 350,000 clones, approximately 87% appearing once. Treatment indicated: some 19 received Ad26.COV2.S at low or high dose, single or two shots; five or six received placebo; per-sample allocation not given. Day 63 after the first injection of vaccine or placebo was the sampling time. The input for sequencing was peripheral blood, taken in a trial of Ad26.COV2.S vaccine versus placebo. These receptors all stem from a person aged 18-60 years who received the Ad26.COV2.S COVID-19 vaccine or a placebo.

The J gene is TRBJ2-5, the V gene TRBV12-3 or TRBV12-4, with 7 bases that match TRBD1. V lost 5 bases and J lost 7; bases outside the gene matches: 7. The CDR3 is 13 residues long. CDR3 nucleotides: TGTGCCAGCAGTCGAGCACAGGGGATGACCCAGTACTTC. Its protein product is CASSRAQGMTQYF.

CDR3 in amino acids: CASSSPWADEAFF. In DNA, the CDR3 is TGTGCCAGCAGCTCCCCGTGGGCAGATGAAGCTTTCTTT. The rearrangement uses TRBV11-1 and TRBJ1-1; D uncertain. Germline loops: CDR1 SGHAT, CDR2 FQDESV (reference sequence). CDR3 length: 13 amino acids. Trimming cost V 4 bases and J 7 bases, with 13 bases left between them.

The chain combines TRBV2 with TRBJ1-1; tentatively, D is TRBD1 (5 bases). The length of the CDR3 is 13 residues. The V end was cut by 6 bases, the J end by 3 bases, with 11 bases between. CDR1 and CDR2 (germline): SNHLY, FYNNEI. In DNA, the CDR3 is TGTGCCAGCAGGGAAAACAGGTACACTGAAGCTTTCTTT. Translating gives CASRENRYTEAFF.

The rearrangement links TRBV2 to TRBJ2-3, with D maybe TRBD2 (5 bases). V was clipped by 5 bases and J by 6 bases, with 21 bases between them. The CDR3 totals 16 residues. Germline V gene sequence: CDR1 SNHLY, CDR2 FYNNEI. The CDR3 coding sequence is TGTGCCAGCAGTTCAGCGGCGGGCGGACCTTTTGATACGCAGTATTTT. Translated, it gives CASSSAAGGPFDTQYF.

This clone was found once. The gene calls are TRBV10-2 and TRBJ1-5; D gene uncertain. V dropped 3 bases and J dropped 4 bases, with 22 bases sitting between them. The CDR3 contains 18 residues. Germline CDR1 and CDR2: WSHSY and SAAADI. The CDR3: CASSDSLYGLKKNQPQHF. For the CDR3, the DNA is TGCGCCAGCAGTGATTCGTTGTACGGACTAAAAAAGAATCAGCCCCAGCATTTT.

CDR3 in amino acids: CASSPGAPGYEQFF. The DNA for the CDR3 is TGTGCCAGCAGCCCGGGGGCCCCGGGGTATGAGCAGTTCTTC. The J gene is TRBJ2-1, the V gene TRBV5-4; the D gene could be TRBD1 or TRBD2 (6 bases each). This CDR3 is built from 14 residues. Trimming cost V 4 bases and J 8 bases, with 16 bases left between them. The germline V gene has CDR1 SGHNT and CDR2 YYREEE (reference sequence).

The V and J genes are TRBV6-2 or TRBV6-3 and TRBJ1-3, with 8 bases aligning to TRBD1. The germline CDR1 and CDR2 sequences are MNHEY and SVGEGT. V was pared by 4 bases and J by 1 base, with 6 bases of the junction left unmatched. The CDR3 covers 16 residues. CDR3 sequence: CASSSDRGPSGNTIYF. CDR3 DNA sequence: TGTGCCAGCAGTTCTGACAGGGGCCCTTCTGGAAACACCATATATTTT.

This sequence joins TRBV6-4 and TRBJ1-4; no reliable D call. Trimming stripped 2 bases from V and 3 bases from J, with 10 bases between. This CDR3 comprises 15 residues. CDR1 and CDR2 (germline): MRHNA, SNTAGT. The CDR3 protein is CASSDRARPNEKLFF. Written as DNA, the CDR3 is TGTGCCAGCAGTGACAGGGCCAGGCCTAATGAAAAACTGTTTTTT.

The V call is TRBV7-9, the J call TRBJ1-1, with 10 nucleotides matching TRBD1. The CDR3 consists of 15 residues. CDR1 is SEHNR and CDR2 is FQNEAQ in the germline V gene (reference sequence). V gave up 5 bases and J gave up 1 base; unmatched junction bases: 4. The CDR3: CASSPRTGGNTEAFF. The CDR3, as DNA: TGTGCCAGCAGCCCGCGGACAGGGGGGAACACTGAAGCTTTCTTT.

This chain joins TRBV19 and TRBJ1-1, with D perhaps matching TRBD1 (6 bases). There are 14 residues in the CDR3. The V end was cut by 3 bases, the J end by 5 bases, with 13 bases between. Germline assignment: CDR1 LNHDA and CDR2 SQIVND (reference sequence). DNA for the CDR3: TGTGCCAGTAGTATTAATGAGGGGGAGACTGAAGCTTTCTTT. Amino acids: CASSINEGETEAFF.

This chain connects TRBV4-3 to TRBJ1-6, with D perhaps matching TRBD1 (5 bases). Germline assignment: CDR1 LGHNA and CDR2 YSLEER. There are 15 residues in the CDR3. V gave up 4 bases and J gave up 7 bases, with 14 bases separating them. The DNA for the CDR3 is TGCGCCAGCAGCCCCGGGCAGGGAAGGAATTCACCCCTCCACTTT. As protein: CASSPGQGRNSPLHF.

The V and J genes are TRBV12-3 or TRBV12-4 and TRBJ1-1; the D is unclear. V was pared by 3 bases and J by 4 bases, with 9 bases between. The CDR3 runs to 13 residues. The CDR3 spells CASSLKRRTEAFF. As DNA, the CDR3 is TGTGCCAGCAGTTTGAAGAGGCGCACTGAAGCTTTCTTT.

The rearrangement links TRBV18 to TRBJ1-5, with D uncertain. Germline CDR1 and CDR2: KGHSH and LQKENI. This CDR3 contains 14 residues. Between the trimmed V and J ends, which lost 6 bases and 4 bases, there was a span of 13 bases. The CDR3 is CASSTGFGNQPQHF. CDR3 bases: TGTGCCAGCTCTACCGGTTTTGGGAATCAGCCCCAGCATTTT. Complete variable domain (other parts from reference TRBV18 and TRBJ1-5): NAGVMQNPRHLVRRRGQEARLRCSPMKGHSHVYWYRQLPEEGLKFMVYLQKENIIDESGMPKERFSAEFPKEGPSILRIQQVVRGDSAAYFCASSTGFGNQPQHFGDGTRLSIL.

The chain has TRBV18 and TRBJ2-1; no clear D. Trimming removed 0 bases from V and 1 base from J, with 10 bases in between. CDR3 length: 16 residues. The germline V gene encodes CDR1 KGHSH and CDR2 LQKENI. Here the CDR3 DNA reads TGTGCCAGCTCACCACCGCTTATTTTTTCCTACAATGAGCAGTTCTTC. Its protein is CASSPPLIFSYNEQFF.

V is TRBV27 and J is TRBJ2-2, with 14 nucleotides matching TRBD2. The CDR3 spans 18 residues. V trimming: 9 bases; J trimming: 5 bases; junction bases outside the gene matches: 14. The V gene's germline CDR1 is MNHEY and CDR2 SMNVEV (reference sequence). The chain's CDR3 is CASAVGGLAGVDTGELFF. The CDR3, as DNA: TGTGCCAGTGCGGTGGGGGGACTAGCGGGAGTAGATACCGGGGAGCTGTTTTTT.

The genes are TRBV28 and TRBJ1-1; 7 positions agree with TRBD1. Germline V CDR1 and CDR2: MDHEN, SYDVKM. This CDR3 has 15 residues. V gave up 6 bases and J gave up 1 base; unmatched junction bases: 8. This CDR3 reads CASSNAGGRNTEAFF. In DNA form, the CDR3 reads TGTGCCAGCAGCAACGCAGGGGGAAGGAACACTGAAGCTTTCTTT.

CDR3 in DNA: TGTGCCAGCAGTACCCCAGGGGGGGACACCGGGGAGCTGTTTTTT. Residues: CASSTPGGDTGELFF. This chain uses TRBV28 with TRBJ2-2; D assignment may be TRBD1 or TRBD2 (7 bases each). Trimming pared 5 bases from V and 3 bases from J, leaving 13 bases between. From germline, CDR1 is MDHEN and CDR2 SYDVKM. The CDR3 contains 15 residues.

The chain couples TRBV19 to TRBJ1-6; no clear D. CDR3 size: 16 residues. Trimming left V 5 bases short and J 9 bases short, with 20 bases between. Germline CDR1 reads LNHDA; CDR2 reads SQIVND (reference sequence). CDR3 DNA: TGTGCCAGTAGTCTCTCGGGCACAAGGGTAGGTTCACCCCTCCACTTT. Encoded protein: CASSLSGTRVGSPLHF.

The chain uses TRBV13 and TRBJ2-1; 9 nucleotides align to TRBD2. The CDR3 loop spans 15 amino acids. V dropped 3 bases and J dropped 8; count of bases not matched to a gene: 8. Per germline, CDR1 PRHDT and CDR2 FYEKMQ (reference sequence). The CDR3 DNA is TGTGCCAGCAGCTTGCTTCGGACTAGCGTGGATGAGCAGTTCTTC. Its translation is CASSLLRTSVDEQFF.

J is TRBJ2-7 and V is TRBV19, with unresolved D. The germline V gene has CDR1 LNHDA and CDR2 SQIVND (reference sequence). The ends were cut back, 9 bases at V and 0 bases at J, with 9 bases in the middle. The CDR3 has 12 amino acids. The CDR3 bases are TGTGCCAGCAGCGACTCCTCCTACGAGCAGTACTTC. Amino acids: CASSDSSYEQYF.

As DNA, the CDR3 is TGTGCCAGCAGCCCAGGCGCAAGCTCCTACAATGAGCAGTTCTTC. This encodes CASSPGASSYNEQFF. The J gene is TRBJ2-1, the V gene TRBV11-2; D is unclear. The CDR3 has 15 amino acids. CDR1 is SGHAT and CDR2 is FQNNGV in the germline V gene. The V gene lost 5 bases and the J gene lost 0 bases, with 11 bases spanning the gap.

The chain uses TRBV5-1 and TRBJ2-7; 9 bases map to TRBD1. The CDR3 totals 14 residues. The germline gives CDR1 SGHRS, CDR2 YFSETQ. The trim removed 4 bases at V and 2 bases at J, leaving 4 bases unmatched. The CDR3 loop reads CASSLDRGTYEQYF. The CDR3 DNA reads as TGCGCCAGCAGCCTAGACAGGGGGACCTACGAGCAGTACTTC.